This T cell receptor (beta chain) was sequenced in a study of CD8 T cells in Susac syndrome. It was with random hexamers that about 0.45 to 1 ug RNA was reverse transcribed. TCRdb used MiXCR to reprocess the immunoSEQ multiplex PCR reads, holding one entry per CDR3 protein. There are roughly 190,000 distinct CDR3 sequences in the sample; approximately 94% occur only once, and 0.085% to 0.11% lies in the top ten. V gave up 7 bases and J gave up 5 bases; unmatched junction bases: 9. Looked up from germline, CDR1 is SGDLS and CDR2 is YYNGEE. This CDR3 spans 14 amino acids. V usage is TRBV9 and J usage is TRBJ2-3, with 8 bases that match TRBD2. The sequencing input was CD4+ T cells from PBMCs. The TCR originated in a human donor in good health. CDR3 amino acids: CASASGRDIDTQYF. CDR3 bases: TGTGCCAGCGCGAGCGGGAGAGACATAGATACGCAGTATTTT.